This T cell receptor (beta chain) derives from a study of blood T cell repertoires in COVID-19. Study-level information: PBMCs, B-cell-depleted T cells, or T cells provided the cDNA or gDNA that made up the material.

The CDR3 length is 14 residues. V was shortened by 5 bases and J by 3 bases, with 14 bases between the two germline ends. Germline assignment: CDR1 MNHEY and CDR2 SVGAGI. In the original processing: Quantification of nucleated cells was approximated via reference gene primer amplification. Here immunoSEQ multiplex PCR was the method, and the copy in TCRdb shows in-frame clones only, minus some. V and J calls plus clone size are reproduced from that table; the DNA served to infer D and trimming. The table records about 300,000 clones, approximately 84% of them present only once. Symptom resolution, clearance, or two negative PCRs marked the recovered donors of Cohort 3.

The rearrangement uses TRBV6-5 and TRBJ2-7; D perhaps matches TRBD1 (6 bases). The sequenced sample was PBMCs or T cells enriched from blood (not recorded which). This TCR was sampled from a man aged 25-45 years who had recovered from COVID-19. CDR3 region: CASSPWTERYEQYF. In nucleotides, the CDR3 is TGTGCCAGCAGTCCTTGGACAGAGCGCTACGAGCAGTACTTC.